This T cell receptor beta chain was captured by sequencing in a study of vaccination and CD4 T cells after COVID-19. Of note for this clonotype: Its antigen is not identified.

The sample's treatment: roughly 10-day PBMC culture with coronavirus spike peptide pools or control peptides (ViraFEST assay). The Oncomine TCR Beta short-read assay was what sequenced the DNA obtained from cultured CD4+ T cells. Genomic DNA was extracted from cultured CD4+ T cells. TCRdb reprocessed the PCR reads with MiXCR, giving one entry per CDR3 protein. The sample carries around 2,500 distinct CDR3 sequences, 34% recorded once. Germline V gene sequence: CDR1 SQVTM, CDR2 ANQGSEA. With V trimmed by 4 bases and J by 0 bases, 13 bases remained unmatched. The CDR3 has 17 amino acids. The sequenced sample consisted of CD4+ T cells from blood, cultured in vitro. This receptor was taken from a human donor who had recovered from COVID-19. This sequence joins TRBV29-1 and TRBJ2-7, with 9 bases that match TRBD1. CDR3 DNA sequence: TGCAGCGTTGTATGGGACAGGGACCCCGGACCCTCCTACGAGCAGTACTTC. It specifies CSVVWDRDPGPSYEQYF.